Listed here are 9 T cell receptor beta chains from one sample, sequenced in a study of cytotoxic CD8 clonotypes in ibrutinib-treated CLL. Repertoires were generated with immunoSEQ multiplex PCR, while TCRdb's copy carries only in-frame clones and drops some. The sample consists of around 40,000 clones, roughly three quarters of them appearing once. The material was PBMCs, obtained at disease progression, from a patient treated with ibrutinib. Receptor source: a human donor with chronic lymphocytic leukemia.

The chain links TRBV2 to TRBJ2-3; no firm D call. The CDR3 is made up of 14 amino acids. Trimming removed 5 bases from V and 1 base from J, with 10 bases in between. CDR1 is SNHLY, CDR2 FYNNEI, per germline. CDR3 residues: CASSIEARTDTQYF. The CDR3 coding sequence is TGTGCCAGCAGTATCGAGGCGCGCACAGATACGCAGTATTTT.

The rearrangement uses TRBV9 and TRBJ2-1; 8 nucleotides match TRBD2. The CDR3 is 14 residues long. CDR1 is SGDLS, CDR2 YYNGEE, per germline. V gave up 3 bases and J gave up 4 bases; unmatched junction bases: 3. The chain's CDR3 is CASSDSGVYNEQFF. The CDR3, as DNA: TGTGCCAGCAGCGATAGCGGGGTTTACAATGAGCAGTTCTTC. The full variable domain, completed using reference TRBV9 and TRBJ2-1, is DSGVTQTPKHLITATGQRVTLRCSPRSGDLSVYWYQQSLDQGLQFLIQYYNGEERAKGNILERFSAQQFPDLHSELNLSSLELGDSALYFCASSDSGVYNEQFFGPGTRLTVL.

This sequence joins TRBV5-1 and TRBJ2-3, with 10 nucleotides matching TRBD1. Germline trimming cut 8 bases from V and 5 bases from J; bases unmatched to any gene: 20. Germline V lookup: CDR1 SGHRS, CDR2 YFSETQ. This CDR3 region has 18 residues. The CDR3 loop reads CASPYRQGAGEHEDTQYF. CDR3 bases: TGCGCCAGTCCCTATAGACAGGGGGCGGGAGAACATGAAGATACGCAGTATTTT.

A few counts support this clone. The chain recombines TRBV29-1 with TRBJ1-1; TRBD1 matches 7 bases. The ends lost 3 bases at V and 4 bases at J; junction bases unmatched: 5. Germline CDR1 is SQVTM and CDR2 is ANQGSEA. The CDR3 has 13 residues. The CDR3 region has the DNA TGCAGCGTTGATAGGGCAGGGGGCACTGAAGCTTTCTTT. Its protein is CSVDRAGGTEAFF.

The genes are TRBV19 and TRBJ1-5, with a tentative D call TRBD1 (5 bases). Germline assignment: CDR1 LNHDA and CDR2 SQIVND (reference sequence). CDR3 length equals 12 residues. V dropped 4 bases and J dropped 15 bases, with 16 bases sitting between them. CDR3 residues: CASSRGLTGPHF. CDR3 nucleotide sequence: TGTGCCAGTAGTAGGGGCTTGACTGGGCCGCATTTT.

The chain is built from TRBV25-1 and TRBJ2-6; D may be TRBD2 (5 bases). The CDR3 covers 15 residues. Trimming left V 8 bases short and J 1 base short, with 12 bases between. Germline loops: CDR1 MGHDK, CDR2 SYGVNS. The CDR3 is CASAAGQSGANVLTF. The CDR3 DNA follows: TGTGCCAGCGCTGCGGGTCAGTCTGGGGCCAACGTCCTGACTTTC. Filled out from reference TRBV25-1 and TRBJ2-6, the complete variable domain reads EADIYQTPRYLVIGTGKKITLECSQTMGHDKMYWYQQDPGMELHLIHYSYGVNSTEKGDLSSESTVSRIRTEHFPLTLESARPSHTSQYLCASAAGQSGANVLTFGAGSRLTVL.

The chain combines TRBV25-1 with TRBJ2-2; D is undetermined. The germline CDR1 and CDR2 sequences are MGHDK and SYGVNS. The CDR3 extends over 14 amino acids. V was shortened by 4 bases and J by 1 base, with 7 bases between the two germline ends. The CDR3 is CASSGQKNTGELFF. The DNA of the CDR3 is TGTGCCAGCAGTGGGCAGAAGAACACCGGGGAGCTGTTTTTT.

This chain joins TRBV6-4 and TRBJ1-4, with 9 nucleotides matching TRBD1. The CDR3 contains 15 residues. J lost 8 bases, V lost 6 bases, and 10 bases had no gene match. Germline lookup yields CDR1 MRHNA and CDR2 SNTAGT. The CDR3 region is CASSLTGTGREKLFF. The CDR3 DNA reads as TGTGCCAGCAGCCTAACCGGGACAGGGAGAGAAAAACTGTTTTTT.

Note on this clone: A junction boundary mismatches the germline segment, possibly from a read error. The chain is built from TRBV27 and TRBJ2-1, with 9 positions matching TRBD2. From germline, CDR1 is MNHEY and CDR2 SMNVEV (reference sequence). The CDR3 loop spans 13 amino acids. The CDR3 sequence: CASSFSGTSIQVF. The CDR3 bases are TGTGCCAGCAGTTTCTCCGGGACTAGCATCCAGGTCTTC.